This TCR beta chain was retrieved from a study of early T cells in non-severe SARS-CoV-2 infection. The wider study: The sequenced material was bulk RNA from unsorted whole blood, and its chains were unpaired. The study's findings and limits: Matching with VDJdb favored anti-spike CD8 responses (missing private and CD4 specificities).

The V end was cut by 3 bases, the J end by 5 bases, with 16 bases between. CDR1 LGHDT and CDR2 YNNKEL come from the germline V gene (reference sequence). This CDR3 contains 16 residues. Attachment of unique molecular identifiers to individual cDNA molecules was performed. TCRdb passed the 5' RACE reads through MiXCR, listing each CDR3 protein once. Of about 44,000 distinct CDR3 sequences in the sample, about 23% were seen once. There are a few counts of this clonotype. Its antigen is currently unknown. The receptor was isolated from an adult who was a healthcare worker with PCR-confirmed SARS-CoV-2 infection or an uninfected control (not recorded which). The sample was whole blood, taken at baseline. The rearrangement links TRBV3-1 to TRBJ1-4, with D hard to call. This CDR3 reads CASSHRSTGNNEKLFF. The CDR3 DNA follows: TGTGCCAGCAGCCACAGGTCTACGGGGAACAATGAAAAACTGTTTTTT.